This TCR beta chain is from a study of blood T cell repertoires in COVID-19 (dated by TCRdb to 2018 to 2020). In terms of the full investigation: Samples from collaborators originated in the United States, Italy and Spain and spanned both the acute and convalescent phases of COVID-19. The prospective study material was composed of cDNA or gDNA derived from T cells, B-cell-depleted T cells, or PBMCs. The dataset comprised deeply sampled blood TCRbeta repertoires from subjects exposed to, actively infected with, or recovered from COVID-19. The repertoires were made available in a free public database intended to serve as a resource for research on the immune response to SARS-CoV-2. Samples came from the ongoing ImmuneRACE study (first 160 participants) plus 1,254 subjects from 6 global collaborators. Nearly every sample came with metadata listing a de-identified subject ID, COVID-19 status, age in years and sex. HLA class I and class II types, where available, came from metadata supplied by the sample provider rather than from assay-based typing. Points the paper makes about the study in general: How much clinical and demographic metadata was included differed by source and by participant, and the metadata was provided uncurated.

The immunoSEQ Assay, a bias-controlled multiplex PCR, was used to amplify TCRbeta CDR3 regions from genomic DNA. The published analysis was carried out like this. The number of nucleated cells in each sample was estimated from the amplification of reference gene primers within the assay. To quantify the absolute abundance of each unique TCRbeta CDR3 rearrangement, sequence reads were collapsed and filtered. For each sample, productive Simpson clonality was calculated as the square root of Simpson's diversity index over productive rearrangements. Drawn from immuneACCESS, this table holds only the in-frame rearrangements with V and J called that TCRdb kept. Clones are partly lost; checked studies trace under half to an unresolved V gene and leave the rest unexplained. V, J and clone size are taken as reported in that table, and D and trimming were inferred from the DNA itself. For this sample there are about 250,000 clones; about 88% appear just once. The ten most abundant clones make up around 3% of the sample.

As for this clone: This receptor's antigen is unknown. No much larger clone is present one base from it, and per-base qualities are unavailable.

Participants in the prospective study were aged about 18 to 95 years, lived in 24 United States geographic areas, and enrolled through a virtual design. To assign participants to cohorts, the prospective study relied on clinical history that participants themselves reported in a screening survey and a study questionnaire. Recovered participants in ImmuneRACE Cohort 3 were defined as having two consecutive negative NP/OP PCR tests, clearance from a healthcare professional, or resolution of symptoms. Mobile phlebotomists in the prospective study collected whole blood, serum and a nasopharyngeal or oropharyngeal swab from every participant. Prospective study participants could optionally give additional blood draws and questionnaires over an approximately 2-month period. Blood samples from the prospective study were shipped frozen or at room temperature prior to DNA extraction. The sequence came from a woman between 50 and 59 years old who had recovered from COVID-19. The sequencing sample was made of PBMCs or T cells enriched from blood (not recorded which).

The CDR3 is CSVEDLGSGQGLNSPLHF. The DNA is as follows: TGCAGCGTTGAAGATCTCGGCTCAGGCCAGGGGTTGAATTCACCCCTCCACTTT. Rearrangement joined TRBV29-1 to TRBJ1-6; TRBD1 is a possible D gene, resting on 6 matching bases. The V and J ends are trimmed by 0 bases and 7 bases, leaving 22 bases between them. Based on the germline V gene, the CDR1 and CDR2 sequences are SQVTM and ANQGSEA. Counted from cysteine to phenylalanine, this CDR3 has 18 amino acids. Of the read, only the CDR3 DNA is kept; its 54 bases are in frame from base 1.